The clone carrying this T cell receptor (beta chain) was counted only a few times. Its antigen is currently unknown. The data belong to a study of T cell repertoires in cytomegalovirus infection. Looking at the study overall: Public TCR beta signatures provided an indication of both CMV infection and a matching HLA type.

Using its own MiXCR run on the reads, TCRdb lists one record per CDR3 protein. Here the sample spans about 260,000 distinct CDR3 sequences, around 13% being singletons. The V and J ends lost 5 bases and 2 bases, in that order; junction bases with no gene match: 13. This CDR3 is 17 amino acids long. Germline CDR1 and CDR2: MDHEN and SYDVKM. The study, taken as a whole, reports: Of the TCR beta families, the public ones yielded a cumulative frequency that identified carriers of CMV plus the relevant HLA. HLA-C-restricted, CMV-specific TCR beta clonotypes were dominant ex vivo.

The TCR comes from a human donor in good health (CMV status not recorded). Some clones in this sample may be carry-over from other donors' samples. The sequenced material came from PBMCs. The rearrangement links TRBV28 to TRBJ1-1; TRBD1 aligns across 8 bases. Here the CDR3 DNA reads TGTGCCAGCAGTCAGCCCCAGGGGGCTGGATCAAACACTGAAGCTTTCTTT. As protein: CASSQPQGAGSNTEAFF.